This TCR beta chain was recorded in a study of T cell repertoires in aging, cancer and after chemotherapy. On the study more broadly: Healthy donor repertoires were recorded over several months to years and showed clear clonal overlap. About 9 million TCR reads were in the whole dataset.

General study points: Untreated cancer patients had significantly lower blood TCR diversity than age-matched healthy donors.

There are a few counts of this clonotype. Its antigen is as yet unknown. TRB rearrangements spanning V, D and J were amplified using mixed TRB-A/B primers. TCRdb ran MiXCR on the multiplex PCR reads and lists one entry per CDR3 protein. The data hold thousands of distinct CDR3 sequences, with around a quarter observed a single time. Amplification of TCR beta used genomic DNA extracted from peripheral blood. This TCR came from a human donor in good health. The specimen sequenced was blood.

CDR3 DNA sequence: TGTGCCAGCAGCAAAGCGCTTAGTGAGGGAAGGGACACCGGGGAGCTGTTTTTT. This encodes CASSKALSEGRDTGELFF. This chain uses TRBV21-1 with TRBJ2-2; TRBD1, as called in the table, went unchecked against the DNA. TRBV21-1 is an annotated pseudogene. This CDR3 spans 18 amino acids.